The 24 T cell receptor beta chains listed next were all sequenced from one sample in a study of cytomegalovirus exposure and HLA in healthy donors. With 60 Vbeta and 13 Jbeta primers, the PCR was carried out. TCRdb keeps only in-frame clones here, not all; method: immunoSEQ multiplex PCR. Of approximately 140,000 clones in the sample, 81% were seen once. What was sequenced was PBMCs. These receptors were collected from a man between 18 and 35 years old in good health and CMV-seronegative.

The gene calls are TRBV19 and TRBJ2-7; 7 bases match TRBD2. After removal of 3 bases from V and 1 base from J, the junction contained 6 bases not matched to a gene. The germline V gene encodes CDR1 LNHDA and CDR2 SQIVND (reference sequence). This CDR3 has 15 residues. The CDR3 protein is CASSITSVESYEQYF. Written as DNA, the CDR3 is TGTGCCAGTAGTATCACTAGCGTTGAATCCTACGAGCAGTACTTC.

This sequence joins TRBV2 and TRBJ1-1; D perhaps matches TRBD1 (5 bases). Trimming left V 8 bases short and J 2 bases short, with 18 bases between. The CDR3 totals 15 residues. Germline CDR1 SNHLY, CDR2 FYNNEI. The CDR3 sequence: CASAGAGVDNTEAFF. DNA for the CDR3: TGTGCCAGCGCTGGGGCAGGAGTTGACAACACTGAAGCTTTCTTT.

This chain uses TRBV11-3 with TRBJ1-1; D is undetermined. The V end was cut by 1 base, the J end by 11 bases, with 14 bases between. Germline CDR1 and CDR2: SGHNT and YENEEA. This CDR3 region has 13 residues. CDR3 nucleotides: TGTGCCAGCAGCTTAGGGTCAACTAGTTGGGCTTTCTTT. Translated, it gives CASSLGSTSWAFF.

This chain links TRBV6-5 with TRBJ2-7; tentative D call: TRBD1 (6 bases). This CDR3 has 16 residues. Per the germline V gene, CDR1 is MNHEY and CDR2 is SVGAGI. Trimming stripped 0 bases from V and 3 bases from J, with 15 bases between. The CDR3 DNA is TGTGCCAGCAGTTACTCAGCAGGGGCCGCCGTCTACGAGCAGTACTTC. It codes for CASSYSAGAAVYEQYF.

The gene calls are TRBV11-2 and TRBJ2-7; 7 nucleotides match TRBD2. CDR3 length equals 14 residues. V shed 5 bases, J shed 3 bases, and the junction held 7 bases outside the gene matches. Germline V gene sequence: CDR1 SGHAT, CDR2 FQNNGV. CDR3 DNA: TGTGCCAGCAGCCCCGGGACTATAGACTACGAGCAGTACTTC. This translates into CASSPGTIDYEQYF.

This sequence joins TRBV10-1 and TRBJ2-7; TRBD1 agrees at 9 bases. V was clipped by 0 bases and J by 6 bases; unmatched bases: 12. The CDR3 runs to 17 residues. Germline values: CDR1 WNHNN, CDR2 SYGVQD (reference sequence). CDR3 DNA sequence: TGCGCCAGCAGTGAGTCTAGAGGGGGACAGGGCTTTCGCGAGCAGTACTTC. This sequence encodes CASSESRGGQGFREQYF.

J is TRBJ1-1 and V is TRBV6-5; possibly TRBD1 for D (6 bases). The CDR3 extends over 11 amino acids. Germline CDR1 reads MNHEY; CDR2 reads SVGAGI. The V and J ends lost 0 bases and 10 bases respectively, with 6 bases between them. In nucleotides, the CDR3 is TGTGCCAGCAGTTACTCAGGGGGAGCTTTCTTT. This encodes CASSYSGGAFF.

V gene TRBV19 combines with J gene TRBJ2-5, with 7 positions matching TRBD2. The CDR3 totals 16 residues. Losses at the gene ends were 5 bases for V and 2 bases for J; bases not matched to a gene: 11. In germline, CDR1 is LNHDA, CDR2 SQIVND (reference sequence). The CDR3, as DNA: TGTGCCAGTAGTCCTACAAGCGGGGCCGTTCAAGAGACCCAGTACTTC. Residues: CASSPTSGAVQETQYF.

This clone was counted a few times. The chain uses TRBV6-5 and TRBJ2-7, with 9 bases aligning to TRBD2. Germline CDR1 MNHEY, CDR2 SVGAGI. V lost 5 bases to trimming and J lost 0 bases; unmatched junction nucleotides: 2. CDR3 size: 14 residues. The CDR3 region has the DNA TGTGCCAGCAGTCTTAGCGGGAGCTCCTACGAGCAGTACTTC. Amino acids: CASSLSGSSYEQYF.

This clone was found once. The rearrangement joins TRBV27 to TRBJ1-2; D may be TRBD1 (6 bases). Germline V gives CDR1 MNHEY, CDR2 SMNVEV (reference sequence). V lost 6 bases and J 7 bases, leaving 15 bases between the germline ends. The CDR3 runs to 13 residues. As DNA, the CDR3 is TGTGCCAGCAGCCTGCAGGGGCGCGGTGGCTACACCTTC. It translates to CASSLQGRGGYTF.

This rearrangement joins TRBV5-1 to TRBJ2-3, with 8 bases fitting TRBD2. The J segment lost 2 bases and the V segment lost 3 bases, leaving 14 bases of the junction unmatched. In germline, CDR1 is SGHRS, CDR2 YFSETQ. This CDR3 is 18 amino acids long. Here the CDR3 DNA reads TGCGCCAGCAGCTCAACGGGAGGGGGGGGCGTTAACACAGATACGCAGTATTTT. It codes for CASSSTGGGGVNTDTQYF.

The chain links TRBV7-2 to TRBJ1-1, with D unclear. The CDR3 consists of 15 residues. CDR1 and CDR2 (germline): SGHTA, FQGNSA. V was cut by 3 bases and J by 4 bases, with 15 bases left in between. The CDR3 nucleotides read TGTGCCAGCAGCTTCCGAGATCTCAGGCTCACTGAAGCTTTCTTT. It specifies CASSFRDLRLTEAFF.

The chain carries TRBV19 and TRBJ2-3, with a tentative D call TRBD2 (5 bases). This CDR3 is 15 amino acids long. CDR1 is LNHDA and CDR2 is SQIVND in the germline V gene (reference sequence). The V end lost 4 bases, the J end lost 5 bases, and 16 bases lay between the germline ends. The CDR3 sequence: CASSSPGNWGDTQYF. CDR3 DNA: TGTGCCAGTAGTAGCCCGGGGAACTGGGGAGATACGCAGTATTTT.

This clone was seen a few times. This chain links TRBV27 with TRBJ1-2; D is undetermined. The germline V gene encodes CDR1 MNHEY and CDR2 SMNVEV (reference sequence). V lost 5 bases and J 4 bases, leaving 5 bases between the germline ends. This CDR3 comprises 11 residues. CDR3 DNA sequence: TGTGCCAGCAGTGCGGGCTATGGCTACACCTTC. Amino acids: CASSAGYGYTF.

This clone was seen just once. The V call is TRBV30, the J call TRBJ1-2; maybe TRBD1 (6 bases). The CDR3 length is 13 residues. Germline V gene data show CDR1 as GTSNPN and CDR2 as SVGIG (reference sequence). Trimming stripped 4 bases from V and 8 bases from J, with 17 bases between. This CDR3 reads CAWTPGGAKGYTF. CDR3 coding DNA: TGTGCCTGGACCCCGGGGGGGGCGAAGGGCTACACCTTC. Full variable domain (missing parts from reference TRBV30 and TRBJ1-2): SQTIHQWPATLVQPVGSPLSLECTVEGTSNPNLYWYRQAAGRGLQLLFYSVGIGQISSEVPQNLSASRPQDRQFILSSKKLLLSDSGFYLCAWTPGGAKGYTFGSGTRLTVV.

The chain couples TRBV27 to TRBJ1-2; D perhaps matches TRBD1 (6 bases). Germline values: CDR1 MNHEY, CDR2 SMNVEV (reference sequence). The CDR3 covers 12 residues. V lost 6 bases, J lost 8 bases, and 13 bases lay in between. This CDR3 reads CASRVQGRGYTF. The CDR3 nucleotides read TGTGCCAGCAGGGTACAGGGAAGGGGCTACACCTTC.

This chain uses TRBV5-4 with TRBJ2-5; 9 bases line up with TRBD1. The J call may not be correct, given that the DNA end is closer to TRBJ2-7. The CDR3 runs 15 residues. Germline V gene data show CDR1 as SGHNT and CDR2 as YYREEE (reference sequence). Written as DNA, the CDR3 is TGTGCCAGCAGCCACACCGGGACAGGGACGTACGAGCAGTACTTC. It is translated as CASSHTGTGTYEQYF.

The CDR3 region is CASSPGGLNTEAFF. The DNA of the CDR3 is TGTGCCAGCAGTCCCGGGGGTCTGAACACTGAAGCTTTCTTT. This rearrangement joins TRBV6-5 to TRBJ1-1, with a tentative D call TRBD1 (5 bases). This CDR3 contains 14 residues. Germline V gives CDR1 MNHEY, CDR2 SVGAGI. Trimming removed 5 bases from V and 0 bases from J, with 10 bases in between.

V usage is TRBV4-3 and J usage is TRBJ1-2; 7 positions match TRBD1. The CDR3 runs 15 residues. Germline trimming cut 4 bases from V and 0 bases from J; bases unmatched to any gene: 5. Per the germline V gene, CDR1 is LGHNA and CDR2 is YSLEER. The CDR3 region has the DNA TGCGCCAGCAGCCGGAGGGACAGCTCTAACTATGGCTACACCTTC. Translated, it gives CASSRRDSSNYGYTF.

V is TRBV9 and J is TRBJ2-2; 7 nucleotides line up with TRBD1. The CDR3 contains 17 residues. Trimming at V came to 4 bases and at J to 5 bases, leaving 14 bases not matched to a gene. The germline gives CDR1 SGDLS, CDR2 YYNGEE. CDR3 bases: TGTGCCAGCAGCAAAACAGGGGTGAAGGTACAAACCGGGGAGCTGTTTTTT. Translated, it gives CASSKTGVKVQTGELFF. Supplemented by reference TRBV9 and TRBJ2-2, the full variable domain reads DSGVTQTPKHLITATGQRVTLRCSPRSGDLSVYWYQQSLDQGLQFLIQYYNGEERAKGNILERFSAQQFPDLHSELNLSSLELGDSALYFCASSKTGVKVQTGELFFGEGSRLTVL.

The CDR3 region is CASSSTGGSEKLFF. The CDR3, as DNA: TGTGCCAGCAGCTCGACAGGGGGCAGTGAAAAACTGTTTTTT. The chain couples TRBV7-2 to TRBJ1-4, with 10 nucleotides matching TRBD1. This CDR3 contains 14 residues. Germline V gives CDR1 SGHTA, CDR2 FQGNSA. V lost 4 bases and J lost 7; bases outside the gene matches: 3.

This CDR3 reads CAWSVPGLEAFF. Written as DNA, the CDR3 is TGTGCCTGGAGTGTGCCGGGACTCGAAGCTTTCTTT. This rearrangement joins TRBV30 to TRBJ1-1, with D possibly TRBD1 on 5 matching bases. The CDR3 is 12 residues long. The V gene's germline CDR1 is GTSNPN and CDR2 SVGIG (reference sequence). The V end lost 0 bases, the J end lost 8 bases, and 10 bases lay between the germline ends.

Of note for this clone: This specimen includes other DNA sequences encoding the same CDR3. This chain's CDR3 is CSVYRADIGELFF. As DNA, the CDR3 is TGCAGCGTGTACAGGGCTGATATCGGGGAGCTGTTTTTT. The V call is TRBV29-1, the J call TRBJ2-2; D perhaps matches TRBD1 (6 bases). Trimming left V 6 bases short and J 7 bases short, with 15 bases between. The CDR3 contains 13 residues. Germline CDR1 reads SQVTM; CDR2 reads ANQGSEA.

For the CDR3, the DNA is TGTGCCTGGAGTAGGCCAGGCTATGGCTACACCTTC. Translation: CAWSRPGYGYTF. V is TRBV30 and J is TRBJ1-2, with D unclear. The germline V and J ends were trimmed by 2 bases and 4 bases, with 8 bases remaining between them. The length of the CDR3 is 12 residues. Germline V gene lookup returns CDR1 GTSNPN and CDR2 SVGIG (reference sequence).